Detailed here is one TCR beta chain. The sample comes from a study of blood T cells in healthy people across ages. This CDR3 has 15 residues. Germline V gene sequence: CDR1 SEHNR, CDR2 FQNEAQ (reference sequence). Trimming pared 5 bases from V and 3 bases from J, leaving 17 bases between. A J-beta primer mix and a sample-barcoded 5' primer were used in a second PCR of about 7 to 12 cycles. Tagging of each cDNA molecule was performed by a template-switch adaptor with 12 random nucleotides. TCRdb passed the 5' RACE reads through MiXCR, listing each CDR3 protein once. This sample has over 1,500,000 distinct CDR3 sequences; 39% occur once, and the top ten carry 20% to 25%.

The V and J genes are TRBV7-9 and TRBJ2-7; either TRBD1 or TRBD2 may supply D (5 bases each). This receptor was identified in a human donor in good health. The sample consisted of blood. The CDR3 spells CASSPTGGGDYEQYF. The CDR3 region has the DNA TGTGCCAGCAGCCCGACTGGGGGTGGGGACTACGAGCAGTACTTC.